Below, 20 T cell receptor beta chains from the same sample are listed, as sequenced in a study of shared clonotypes between healthy human individuals. TCRdb's table, derived via immunoSEQ multiplex PCR, lists solely in-frame clones and lacks some. The table has around 300,000 clones, around 90% seen once. Sample: memory CD8+ T cells sorted from blood. The subset is: CD45RO+ cells pooled with CCR7-negative TemRA cells. These receptors originate from a man aged 18 to 29 in good health.

This clone was found once. The chain carries TRBV18 and TRBJ1-2; 10 bases match TRBD1. CDR3 length: 15 residues. V gave up 0 bases and J gave up 4 bases; unmatched junction bases: 2. Germline lookup yields CDR1 KGHSH and CDR2 LQKENI. CDR3 residues: CASSPPGQGVYGYTF. The CDR3 region has the DNA TGTGCCAGCTCACCACCAGGACAGGGGGTCTATGGCTACACCTTC.

The CDR3 DNA reads as TGTGCCAGCAGTTACGTAGTGGGGGGGCCCGGAGAGACCCAGTACTTC. Translated: CASSYVVGGPGETQYF. This chain joins TRBV6-6 and TRBJ2-5; D is perhaps TRBD2 (7 bases). V shed 2 bases and J shed 4 bases, with 17 bases lying between them. The CDR3 contains 16 residues. Germline CDR1 is MNHNY and CDR2 is SVGAGI (reference sequence).

This clone was recorded once. The gene calls are TRBV11-2 and TRBJ2-6; perhaps TRBD1 as D (5 bases). Germline lookup yields CDR1 SGHAT and CDR2 FQNNGV. The CDR3 runs to 16 residues. Trimming removed 0 bases from V and 3 bases from J, with 9 bases in between. The CDR3 sequence: CASSLEGRVGANVLTF. The CDR3 nucleotides are TGTGCCAGCAGCTTAGAAGGCAGGGTTGGGGCCAACGTCCTGACTTTC.

This clone was seen a single time. This sequence joins TRBV30 and TRBJ1-2; TRBD1 is a possible D gene (5 bases). The CDR3 extends over 17 amino acids. V lost 5 bases and J lost 2, with 24 bases in between. CDR1 is GTSNPN and CDR2 is SVGIG in the germline V gene (reference sequence). CDR3 DNA: TGTGCCTGGGTCGGGACGGACACTTTAAAACCCAACTATGGCTACACCTTC. Translated, it gives CAWVGTDTLKPNYGYTF.

The chain is built from TRBV6-5 and TRBJ1-6; the D is unclear. The CDR3 spans 14 residues. In germline, CDR1 is MNHEY, CDR2 SVGAGI. The V end lost 5 bases, the J end lost 5 bases, and 10 bases lay between the germline ends. This CDR3 is CASSLLADNSPLHF. CDR3 DNA: TGTGCCAGCAGTCTTCTAGCGGATAATTCACCCCTCCACTTT.

This clone has just one count. The chain employs TRBV4-3 and TRBJ2-3; D remains ambiguous. The length of the CDR3 is 12 residues. Trimming cost V 1 base and J 5 bases, with 4 bases left between them. Germline CDR1 LGHNA, CDR2 YSLEER. CDR3 DNA sequence: TGCGCCAGCAGCCAAGGAAGAGATACGCAGTATTTT. Translated: CASSQGRDTQYF.

The chain recombines TRBV13 with TRBJ2-2; D is possibly TRBD2 (5 bases). V lost 5 bases to trimming and J lost 4 bases, with 20 bases between them. CDR3 length: 17 residues. Germline values: CDR1 PRHDT, CDR2 FYEKMQ (reference sequence). The CDR3 nucleotides are TGTGCCAGCAGCCTAACCGGGGTCCAAATTACCACCGGGGAGCTGTTTTTT. This encodes CASSLTGVQITTGELFF.

This chain links TRBV19 with TRBJ2-6, with D unresolved. The CDR3 runs to 15 residues. Germline loops: CDR1 LNHDA, CDR2 SQIVND (reference sequence). Trimming removed 2 bases from V and 0 bases from J, with 5 bases in between. The CDR3 protein is CASSIWSSGANVLTF. The CDR3 nucleotides are TGTGCCAGTAGTATATGGAGCTCTGGGGCCAACGTCCTGACTTTC.

This clone was seen once. This chain links TRBV11-1 with TRBJ2-7; D may correspond to TRBD1 or TRBD2 (6 bases each). Trimming cost V 4 bases and J 4 bases, with 11 bases left between them. The CDR3 runs to 13 residues. In germline, CDR1 is SGHAT, CDR2 FQDESV (reference sequence). The CDR3 DNA is TGTGCCAGCAGCTGGGGGGCGCGGTACGAGCAGTACTTC. The encoded protein is CASSWGARYEQYF.

This clone was observed once. Here the CDR3 DNA reads TGTGCCTGGAGTCTTATGACAGCCTATGGCTACACCTTC. Translated: CAWSLMTAYGYTF. This chain joins TRBV30 and TRBJ1-2; D possibly corresponds to TRBD1 (5 bases). Germline CDR1 GTSNPN, CDR2 SVGIG (reference sequence). This CDR3 region has 13 residues. V lost 2 bases, J lost 4 bases, and 11 bases lay in between.

The chain couples TRBV6-5 to TRBJ2-3, with 7 bases that match TRBD1. Germline CDR1 MNHEY, CDR2 SVGAGI. This CDR3 contains 16 residues. Losses at the gene ends were 2 bases for V and 0 bases for J; bases not matched to a gene: 5. CDR3: CASSYLWTGSTDTQYF. The CDR3 nucleotides are TGTGCCAGCAGTTACCTATGGACAGGTAGCACAGATACGCAGTATTTT.

The CDR3 sequence is CASSLGTGLEQYF. The CDR3 DNA sequence: TGTGCCAGCAGCCTCGGGACAGGGCTAGAGCAGTACTTC. This chain connects TRBV6-5 to TRBJ2-7; TRBD1 agrees at 9 bases. The junction had 7 bases not matched to a gene; V was cut back by 6 bases and J by 7 bases. Germline V gene lookup returns CDR1 MNHEY and CDR2 SVGAGI. The CDR3 has 13 residues.

The CDR3 nucleotides read TGCGCCAGCAGCTTGGAAGGGATGGAAGCGGAGAACACTGAAGCTTTCTTT. Its protein is CASSLEGMEAENTEAFF. V is TRBV5-1 and J is TRBJ1-1; D is uncertain. From germline, CDR1 is SGHRS and CDR2 YFSETQ. This CDR3 is built from 17 residues. The ends were cut back, 0 bases at V and 1 base at J, with 16 bases in the middle.

A single count supports this clone. This sequence joins TRBV20-1 and TRBJ2-7; D unresolved. This CDR3 has 11 residues. Germline values: CDR1 DFQATT, CDR2 SNEGSKA (reference sequence). Trimming took off 4 bases at V and 2 bases at J, with 6 bases between the two ends. The CDR3 reads CSATAAYEQYF. The CDR3 nucleotides are TGCAGTGCTACGGCCGCCTACGAGCAGTACTTC.

The chain carries TRBV27 and TRBJ2-1, with D possibly called TRBD1 or TRBD2 (7 bases each). CDR3 length: 16 amino acids. Trimming removed 8 bases from V and 7 bases from J, with 24 bases in between. In germline, CDR1 is MNHEY, CDR2 SMNVEV (reference sequence). The CDR3 region is CASGLGLGQGGNEQFF. CDR3 sequence (DNA): TGTGCCAGCGGCCTTGGACTCGGGCAGGGGGGGAATGAGCAGTTCTTC.

V gene TRBV14 combines with J gene TRBJ2-1; TRBD2 aligns across 7 bases. Germline loops: CDR1 SGHDN, CDR2 FVKESK. The CDR3 covers 15 residues. V gave up 3 bases and J gave up 2 bases; unmatched junction bases: 4. CDR3 sequence: CASSQYGTTYNEQFF. The DNA for the CDR3 is TGTGCCAGCAGCCAGTACGGGACTACCTACAATGAGCAGTTCTTC.

This chain uses TRBV6-6 with TRBJ1-2; a possible D gene is TRBD1 (5 bases). This CDR3 has 13 amino acids. Germline lookup yields CDR1 MNHNY and CDR2 SVGAGI (reference sequence). V lost 6 bases to trimming and J lost 8 bases, with 16 bases between them. The CDR3 nucleotides read TGTGCCAGCAGCCAGGGAGGGGCCGGGGGCTACACCTTC. This gives the protein CASSQGGAGGYTF.

By proportion, this clone is medium-sized. The chain uses TRBV4-3 and TRBJ2-1, with D unclear. Per the germline V gene, CDR1 is LGHNA and CDR2 is YSLEER. The V gene lost 1 base and the J gene lost 7 bases, with 14 bases spanning the gap. There are 15 residues in the CDR3. The CDR3: CASSQGAYQANEQFF. The DNA for the CDR3 is TGCGCCAGCAGCCAAGGAGCCTATCAGGCTAATGAGCAGTTCTTC.

This rearrangement joins TRBV13 to TRBJ2-5; D is ambiguous. Germline-derived CDR1 and CDR2 are PRHDT and FYEKMQ (reference sequence). The length of the CDR3 is 14 residues. Deletions cut 1 base from V and 5 bases from J, with 11 bases between. The CDR3 loop is CASSLEFSSETQYF. CDR3 DNA sequence: TGTGCCAGCAGCTTAGAGTTTTCGTCGGAGACCCAGTACTTC.

This clone was detected many times. Different DNA sequences within this sample yield the same CDR3. This sequence joins TRBV5-1 and TRBJ2-5; TRBD2 aligns across 10 bases. V dropped 0 bases and J dropped 0; count of bases not matched to a gene: 8. The V gene's germline CDR1 is SGHRS and CDR2 YFSETQ. CDR3 size: 18 residues. CDR3 in DNA: TGCGCCAGCAGCTTGGGCCTAGCGGGAGACCCGTACCAAGAGACCCAGTACTTC. This codes for CASSLGLAGDPYQETQYF.